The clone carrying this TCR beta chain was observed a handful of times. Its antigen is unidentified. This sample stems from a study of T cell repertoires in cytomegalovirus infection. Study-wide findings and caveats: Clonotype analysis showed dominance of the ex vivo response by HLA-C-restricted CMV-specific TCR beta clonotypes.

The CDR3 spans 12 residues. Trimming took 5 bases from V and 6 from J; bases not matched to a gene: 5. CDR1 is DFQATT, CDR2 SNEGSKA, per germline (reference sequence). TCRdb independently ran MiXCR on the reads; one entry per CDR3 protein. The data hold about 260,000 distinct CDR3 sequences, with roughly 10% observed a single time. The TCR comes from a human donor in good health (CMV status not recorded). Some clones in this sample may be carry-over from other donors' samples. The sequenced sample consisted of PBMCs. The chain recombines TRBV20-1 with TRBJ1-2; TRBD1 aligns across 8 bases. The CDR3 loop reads CSAGRGRDGYTF. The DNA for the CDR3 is TGCAGTGCTGGCAGGGGGCGGGATGGCTACACCTTC.